These T cell receptor beta chains were read from a single sample in a study of blood T cell repertoires in COVID-19. Clones were sequenced by immunoSEQ multiplex PCR, and TCRdb holds only the in-frame ones, with some missing. Here the sample spans about 82,000 clones, around 80% being singletons. Sample: peripheral blood. The receptor set was obtained from a woman aged 55-69 years with acute or convalescent COVID-19. CDR3s include the opening cysteine and the closing phenylalanine or tryptophan. The order of the fields is D gene, V gene, J gene, CDR3 protein. D genes are given only for firm matches.

TRBD2,TRBV27,TRBJ2-7,CASRGVGRGNYEQYF
TRBD2,TRBV6-1,TRBJ2-7,CASSEAGGTSGTTYEQYF
TRBD1,TRBV10-3,TRBJ1-1,CAISENRGGTAEAFF
.,TRBV12-3/TRBV12-4,TRBJ2-5,CASSRLRSDQYF
.,TRBV7-9,TRBJ1-2,CASTTGLPSDGYTF
.,TRBV6-1,TRBJ1-3,CACSPAGSGNTIYF
TRBD1,TRBV3-1/TRBV3-2,TRBJ1-4,CASSLRTGFNEKLFF
TRBD1,TRBV3-1/TRBV3-2,TRBJ1-1,CASSLDRGGSTEAFF
TRBD2,TRBV7-9,TRBJ2-1,CASRVTSGGYNEQFF
TRBD2,TRBV25-1,TRBJ2-3,CASSEFRSGGSTDTQYF
TRBD1,TRBV6-2/TRBV6-3,TRBJ1-1,CASSYPPKQGSTEAFF
TRBD1,TRBV29-1,TRBJ1-2,CSVPRQGASGYTF
.,TRBV19,TRBJ1-1,CASSMSVLNTEAFF
.,TRBV5-4,TRBJ2-7,CASSLSGEQYF
.,TRBV9,TRBJ2-2,CASSPFVGVASGELFF
TRBD2,TRBV9,TRBJ2-1,CASSVGSGSLGMGEQFF
.,TRBV5-1,TRBJ2-7,CASSVSGYEQYF
TRBD1,TRBV6-5,TRBJ1-1,CASSYGTENTEAFF
.,TRBV6-5,TRBJ1-2,CASSSPGTREGYTF
.,TRBV9,TRBJ1-6,CASSVGVNSPLHF
.,TRBV30,TRBJ1-1,CAWGQYTEAFF
.,TRBV7-2,TRBJ2-2,CASSLRRGKGNSGELFF
.,TRBV6-4,TRBJ1-1,CASSEEGWTEAFF
.,TRBV5-1,TRBJ2-7,CASSPTDTFYEQYF
.,TRBV4-2,TRBJ1-1,CASSRQTGTEAFF
TRBD1,TRBV7-9,TRBJ2-3,CAVQGQDLRTDTQYF
.,TRBV14,TRBJ1-2,CASSQSLDYGYTF
.,TRBV3-1/TRBV3-2,TRBJ1-5,CASSQDRGQPQHF
TRBD1,TRBV3-1/TRBV3-2,TRBJ1-5,CASSQSRQGGSNQPQHF
.,TRBV20-1,TRBJ1-2,CSAPGYTF
TRBD2,TRBV4-2,TRBJ2-3,CASSQEGTSGGAASRDTQYF